This T cell receptor (beta chain) was obtained from a study of CXCR3-negative and CXCR3-positive naive CD8 T cells. Whole-study context: Every library held about 1.5 +/- 0.3 million TRB reads, and the total came to roughly 150 million. The study, taken as a whole, reports: CXCR3-positive naive cells carried more hydrophobic TRB CDR3s than CXCR3-negative naive cells did. CXCR3-negative and CXCR3-positive naive cells shared comparable TRBV-TRBJ usage, but memory cells did not. High diversity, comparable across both naive subsets, contrasted with much lower diversity in memory CD8+ cells.

Germline V gene lookup returns CDR1 DFQATT and CDR2 SNEGSKA (reference sequence). The CDR3 extends over 17 amino acids. Remarks on this clonotype: Its antigen is undetermined.

Sorting was done in triplicate for each CD8+ T cell subset (about 320,000 cells each). The TRB cDNA libraries were prepared by 5' RACE with UMI labels. Each CDR3 protein gets one entry in TCRdb, which reprocessed the 5' RACE reads and gives no DNA. The sample shows about 120,000 distinct CDR3 sequences, and approximately 0.4% sits with its ten largest clones. The V call is TRBV20-1, the J call TRBJ2-4; the D call of TRBD2 rests on TCRdb alone, since no DNA is present to check it. Sequenced sample: naive CXCR3+ CD8+ T cells from blood. Documented subset: CD45RO-CCR7+CD27+CD95- naive CD8+ T cells expressing CXCR3 (TNR3+). The TCR sequence derives from a human donor in good health. Some clones in this sample may be carry-over from other donors' samples. The CDR3 loop reads CSAGDLHGGTSKNIQYF.